This TCR beta chain was obtained from a study of blood T cell repertoires in COVID-19. Study information: Sample material is recorded as cDNA or gDNA derived from T cells, B-cell-depleted T cells, or PBMCs.

CDR3 length equals 14 residues. Germline V gene lookup returns CDR1 SGHDT and CDR2 YYEEEE. The ends lost 7 bases at V and 0 bases at J; junction bases unmatched: 3. Only in-frame clones appear in the TCRdb table, and some are missing; sequencing was by immunoSEQ multiplex PCR. The table records 130,000 or so clones, 85% to 90% of them present only once. The rearrangement joins TRBV5-6 to TRBJ2-1; 8 bases agree with TRBD2. This TCR derives from a man aged 50 or older with acute or convalescent COVID-19. Sequencing used peripheral blood. The CDR3 DNA is TGTGCCAGCCGCAGCGGGAGCTCCTACAATGAGCAGTTCTTC. This codes for CASRSGSSYNEQFF.